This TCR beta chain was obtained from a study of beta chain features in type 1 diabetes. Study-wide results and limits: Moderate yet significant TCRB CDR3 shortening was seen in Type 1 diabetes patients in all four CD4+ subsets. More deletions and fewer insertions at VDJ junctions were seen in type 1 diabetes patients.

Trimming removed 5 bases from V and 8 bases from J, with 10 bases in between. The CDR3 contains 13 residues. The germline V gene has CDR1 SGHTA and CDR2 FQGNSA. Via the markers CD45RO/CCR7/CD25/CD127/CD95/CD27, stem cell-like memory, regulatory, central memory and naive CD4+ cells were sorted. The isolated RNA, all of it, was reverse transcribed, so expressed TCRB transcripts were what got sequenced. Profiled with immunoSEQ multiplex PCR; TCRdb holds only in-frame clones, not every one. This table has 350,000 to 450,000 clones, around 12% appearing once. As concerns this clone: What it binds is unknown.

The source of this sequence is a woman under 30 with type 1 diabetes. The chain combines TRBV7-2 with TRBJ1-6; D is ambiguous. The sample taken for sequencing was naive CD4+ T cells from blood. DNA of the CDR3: TGTGCCAGCAGCCCGAGGAGAGATTCACCCCTCCACTTT. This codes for CASSPRRDSPLHF. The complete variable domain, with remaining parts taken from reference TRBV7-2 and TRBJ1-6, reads GAGVSQSPSNKVTEKGKDVELRCDPISGHTALYWYRQSLGQGLEFLIYFQGNSAPDKSGLPSDRFSAERTGGSVSTLTIQRTQQEDSAVYLCASSPRRDSPLHFGNGTRLTVT.